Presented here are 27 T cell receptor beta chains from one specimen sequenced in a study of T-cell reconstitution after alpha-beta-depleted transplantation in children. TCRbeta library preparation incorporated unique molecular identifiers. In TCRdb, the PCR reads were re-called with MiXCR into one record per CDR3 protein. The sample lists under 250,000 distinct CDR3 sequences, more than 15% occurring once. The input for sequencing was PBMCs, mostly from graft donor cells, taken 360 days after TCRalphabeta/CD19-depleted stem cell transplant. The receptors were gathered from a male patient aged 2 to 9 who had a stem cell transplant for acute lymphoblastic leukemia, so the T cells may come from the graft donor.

CDR3: CASSGLYTGELFF. The CDR3 DNA sequence: TGTGCCAGCAGTGGTCTCTACACCGGGGAGCTGTTTTTT. The rearrangement uses TRBV6-4 and TRBJ2-2; D gene unclear. Per germline, CDR1 MRHNA and CDR2 SNTAGT. V shed 4 bases and J shed 3 bases, with 6 bases lying between them. The CDR3 spans 13 residues.

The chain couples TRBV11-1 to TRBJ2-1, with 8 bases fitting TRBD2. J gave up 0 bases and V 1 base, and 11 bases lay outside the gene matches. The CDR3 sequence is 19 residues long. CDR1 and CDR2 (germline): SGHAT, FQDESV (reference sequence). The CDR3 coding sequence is TGTGCCAGCAGCTTAGTCGACCTAGCGGGTCAGAGCTCCTACAATGAGCAGTTCTTC. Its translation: CASSLVDLAGQSSYNEQFF.

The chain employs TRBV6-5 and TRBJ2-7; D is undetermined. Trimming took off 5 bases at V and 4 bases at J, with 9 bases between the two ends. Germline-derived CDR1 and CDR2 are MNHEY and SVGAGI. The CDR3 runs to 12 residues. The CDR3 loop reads CASSRWPYEQYF. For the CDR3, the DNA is TGTGCCAGCAGTCGGTGGCCTTACGAGCAGTACTTC.

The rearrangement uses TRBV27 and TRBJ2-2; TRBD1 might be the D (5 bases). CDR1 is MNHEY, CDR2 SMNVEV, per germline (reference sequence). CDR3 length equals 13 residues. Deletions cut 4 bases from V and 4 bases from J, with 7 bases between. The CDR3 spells CASSWGRTGELFF. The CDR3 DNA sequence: TGTGCCAGCAGTTGGGGCCGCACCGGGGAGCTGTTTTTT.

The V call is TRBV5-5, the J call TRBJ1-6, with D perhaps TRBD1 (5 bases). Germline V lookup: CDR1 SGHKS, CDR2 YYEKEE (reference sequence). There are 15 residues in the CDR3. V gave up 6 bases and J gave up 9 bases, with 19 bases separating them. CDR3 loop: CASNLLLSGGSPLHF. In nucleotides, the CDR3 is TGTGCCAGCAACCTCCTTCTCTCGGGGGGTTCACCCCTCCACTTT.

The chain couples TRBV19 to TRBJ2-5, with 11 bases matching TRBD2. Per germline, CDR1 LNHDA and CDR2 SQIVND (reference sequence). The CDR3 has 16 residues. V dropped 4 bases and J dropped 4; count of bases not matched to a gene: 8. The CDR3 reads CASSNLLLAGVETQYF. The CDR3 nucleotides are TGTGCCAGTAGTAACCTACTACTAGCGGGGGTAGAGACCCAGTACTTC. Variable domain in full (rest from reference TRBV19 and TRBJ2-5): DGGITQSPKYLFRKEGQNVTLSCEQNLNHDAMYWYRQDPGQGLRLIYYSQIVNDFQKGDIAEGYSVSREKKESFPLTVTSAQKNPTAFYLCASSNLLLAGVETQYFGPGTRLLVL.

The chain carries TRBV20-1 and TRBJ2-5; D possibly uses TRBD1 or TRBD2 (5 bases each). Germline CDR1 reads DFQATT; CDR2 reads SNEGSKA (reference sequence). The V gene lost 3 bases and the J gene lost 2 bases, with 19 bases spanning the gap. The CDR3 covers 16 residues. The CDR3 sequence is CSASRSGGRQQETQYF. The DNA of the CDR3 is TGCAGTGCTAGTAGGTCTGGCGGGCGACAGCAAGAGACCCAGTACTTC.

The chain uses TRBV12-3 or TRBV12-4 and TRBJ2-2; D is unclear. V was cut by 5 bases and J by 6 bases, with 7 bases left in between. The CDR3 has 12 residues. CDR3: CASSPTPGELFF. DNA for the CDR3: TGTGCCAGCAGTCCAACACCCGGGGAGCTGTTTTTT.

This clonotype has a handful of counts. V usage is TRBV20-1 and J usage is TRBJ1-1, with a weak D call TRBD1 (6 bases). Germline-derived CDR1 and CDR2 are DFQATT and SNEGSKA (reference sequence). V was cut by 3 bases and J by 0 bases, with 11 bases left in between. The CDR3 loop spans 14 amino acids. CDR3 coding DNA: TGCAGTGCTAGTGGATCAGGGGTGAACACTGAAGCTTTCTTT. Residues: CSASGSGVNTEAFF.

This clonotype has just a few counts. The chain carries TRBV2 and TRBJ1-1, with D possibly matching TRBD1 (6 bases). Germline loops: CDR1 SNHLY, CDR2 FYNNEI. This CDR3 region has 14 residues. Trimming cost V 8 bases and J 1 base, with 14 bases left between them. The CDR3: CASPGGLRNTEAFF. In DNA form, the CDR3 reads TGTGCCAGCCCCGGGGGCTTACGGAACACTGAAGCTTTCTTT.

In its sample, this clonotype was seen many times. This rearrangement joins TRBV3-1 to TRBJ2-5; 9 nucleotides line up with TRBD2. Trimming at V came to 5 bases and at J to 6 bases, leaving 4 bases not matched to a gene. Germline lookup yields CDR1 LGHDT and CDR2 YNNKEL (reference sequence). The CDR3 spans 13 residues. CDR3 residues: CASSFGTSQTQYF. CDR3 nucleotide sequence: TGTGCCAGCAGCTTCGGGACTAGCCAGACCCAGTACTTC.

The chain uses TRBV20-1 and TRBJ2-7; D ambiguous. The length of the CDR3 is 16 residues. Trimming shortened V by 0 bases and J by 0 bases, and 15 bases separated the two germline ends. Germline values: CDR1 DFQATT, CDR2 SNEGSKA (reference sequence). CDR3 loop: CSARDLTMGYSYEQYF. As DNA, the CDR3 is TGCAGTGCTAGAGATTTAACGATGGGGTACTCCTACGAGCAGTACTTC.

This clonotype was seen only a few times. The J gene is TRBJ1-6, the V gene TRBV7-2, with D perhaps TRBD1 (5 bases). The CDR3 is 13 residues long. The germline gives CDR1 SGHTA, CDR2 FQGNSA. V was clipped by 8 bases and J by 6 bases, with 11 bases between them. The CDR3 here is CASARVGNSPLHF. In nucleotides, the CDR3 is TGTGCCAGCGCCAGGGTGGGTAATTCACCCCTCCACTTT.

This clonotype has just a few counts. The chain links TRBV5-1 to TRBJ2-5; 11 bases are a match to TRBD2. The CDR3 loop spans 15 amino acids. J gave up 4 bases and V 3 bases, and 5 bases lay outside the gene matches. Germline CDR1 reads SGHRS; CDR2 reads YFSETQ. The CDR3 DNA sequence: TGCGCCAGCAGCTCCATGACTAGCGGGATAGAGACCCAGTACTTC. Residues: CASSSMTSGIETQYF.

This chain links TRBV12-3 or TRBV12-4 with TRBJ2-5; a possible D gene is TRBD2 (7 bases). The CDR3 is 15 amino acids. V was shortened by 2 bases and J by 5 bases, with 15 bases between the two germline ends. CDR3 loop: CASSLYRAGAETQYF. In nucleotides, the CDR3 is TGTGCCAGCAGTTTATACAGGGCGGGAGCGGAGACCCAGTACTTC.

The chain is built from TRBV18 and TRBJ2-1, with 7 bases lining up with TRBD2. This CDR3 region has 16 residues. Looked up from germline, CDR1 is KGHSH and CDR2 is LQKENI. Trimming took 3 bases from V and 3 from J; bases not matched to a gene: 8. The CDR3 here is CASSPLNGGNYNEQFF. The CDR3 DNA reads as TGTGCCAGCTCACCCCTAAACGGGGGGAACTACAATGAGCAGTTCTTC.

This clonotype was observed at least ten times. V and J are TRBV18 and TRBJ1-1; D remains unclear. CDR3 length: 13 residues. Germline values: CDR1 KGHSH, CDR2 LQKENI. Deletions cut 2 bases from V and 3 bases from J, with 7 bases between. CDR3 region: CASSPEWDTEAFF. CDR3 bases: TGTGCCAGCTCACCAGAATGGGACACTGAAGCTTTCTTT.

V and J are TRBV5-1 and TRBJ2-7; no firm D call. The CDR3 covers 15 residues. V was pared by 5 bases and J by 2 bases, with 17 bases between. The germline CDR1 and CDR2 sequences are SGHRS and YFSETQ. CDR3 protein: CASSSGPPEAYEQYF. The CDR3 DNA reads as TGCGCCAGCAGTTCCGGGCCCCCCGAAGCCTACGAGCAGTACTTC.

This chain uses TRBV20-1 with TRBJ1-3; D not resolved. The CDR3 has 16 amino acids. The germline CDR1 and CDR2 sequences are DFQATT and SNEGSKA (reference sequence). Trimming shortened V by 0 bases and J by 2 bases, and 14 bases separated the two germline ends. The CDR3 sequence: CSARDQGRRPGNTIYF. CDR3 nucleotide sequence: TGCAGTGCTAGAGATCAAGGGCGAAGGCCTGGAAACACCATATATTTT.

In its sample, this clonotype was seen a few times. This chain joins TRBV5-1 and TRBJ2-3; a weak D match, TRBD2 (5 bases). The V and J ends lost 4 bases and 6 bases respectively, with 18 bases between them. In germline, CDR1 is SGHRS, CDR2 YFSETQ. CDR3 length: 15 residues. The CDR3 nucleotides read TGCGCCAGCAGCACTGGCAATGGCCGCGGGGATACGCAGTATTTT. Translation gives CASSTGNGRGDTQYF.

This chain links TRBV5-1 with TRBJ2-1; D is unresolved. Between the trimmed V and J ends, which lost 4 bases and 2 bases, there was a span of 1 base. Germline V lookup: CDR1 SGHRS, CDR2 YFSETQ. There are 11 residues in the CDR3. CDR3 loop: CASSTYNEQFF. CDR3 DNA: TGCGCCAGCAGCACCTACAATGAGCAGTTCTTC.

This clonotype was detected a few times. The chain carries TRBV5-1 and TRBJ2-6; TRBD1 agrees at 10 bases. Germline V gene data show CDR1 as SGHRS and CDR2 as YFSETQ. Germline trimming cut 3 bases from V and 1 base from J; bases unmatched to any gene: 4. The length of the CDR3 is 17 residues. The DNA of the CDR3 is TGCGCCAGCAGCTCCGGGACAGGGGCTTCTGGGGCCAACGTCCTGACTTTC. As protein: CASSSGTGASGANVLTF.

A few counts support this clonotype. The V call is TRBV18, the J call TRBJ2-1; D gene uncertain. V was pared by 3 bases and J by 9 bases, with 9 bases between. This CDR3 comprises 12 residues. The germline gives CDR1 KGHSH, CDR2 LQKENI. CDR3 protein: CASSPVDAEQFF. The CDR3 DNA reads TGTGCCAGCTCACCGGTAGACGCTGAGCAGTTCTTC.

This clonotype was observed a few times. This CDR3 reads CASSLSKGGGNEQYF. The CDR3 region has the DNA TGTGCCAGCAGTTTATCGAAGGGAGGGGGCAACGAGCAGTACTTC. V usage is TRBV27 and J usage is TRBJ2-7; tentatively, D is TRBD1 or TRBD2 (7 bases each). There are 15 residues in the CDR3. Germline-derived CDR1 and CDR2 are MNHEY and SMNVEV (reference sequence). The V end was cut by 0 bases, the J end by 5 bases, with 14 bases between.

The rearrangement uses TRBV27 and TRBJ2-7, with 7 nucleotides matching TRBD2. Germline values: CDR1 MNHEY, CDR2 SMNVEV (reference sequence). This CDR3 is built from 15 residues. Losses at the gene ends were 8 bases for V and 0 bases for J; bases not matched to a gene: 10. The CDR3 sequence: CASYGLENPSYEQYF. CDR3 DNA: TGTGCCAGCTACGGACTAGAGAATCCCTCCTACGAGCAGTACTTC.

The CDR3 DNA follows: TGTGCCAGCAGCCCACCCTACCGGGACGGCAATCAGCCCCAGCATTTT. Amino acids: CASSPPYRDGNQPQHF. This sequence joins TRBV12-3 or TRBV12-4 and TRBJ1-5; a weak D match, TRBD1 (5 bases). The CDR3 has 16 amino acids. V lost 6 bases and J lost 2, with 17 bases in between.

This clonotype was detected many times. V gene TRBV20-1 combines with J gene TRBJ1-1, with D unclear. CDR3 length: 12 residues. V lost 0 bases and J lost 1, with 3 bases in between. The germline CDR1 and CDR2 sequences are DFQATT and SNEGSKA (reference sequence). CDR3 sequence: CSARDENTEAFF. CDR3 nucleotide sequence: TGCAGTGCTAGAGACGAGAACACTGAAGCTTTCTTT.